This T cell receptor (beta chain) derives from a study of shared clonotypes between healthy human individuals. Germline CDR1 and CDR2: SEHNR and FQNEAQ (reference sequence). This CDR3 contains 16 residues. Trimming cost V 4 bases and J 5 bases, with 18 bases left between them. Per sorted-subset replicate PCR, input was 200 to 250 ng DNA, representing about 29,000 T cell genomes. Here immunoSEQ multiplex PCR was the method, and the copy in TCRdb shows in-frame clones only, minus some. The sample shows millions of clones, approximately 95% of them seen only once. The sample comprised naive CD4+ T cells from PBMCs. The subset: CD45RA+ positively selected. The chain has TRBV7-9 and TRBJ1-3; a weak D match, TRBD1 (6 bases). The receptor was derived from a young man in good health. Some clones in this sample may be carry-over from other donors' samples. CDR3 nucleotide sequence: TGTGCCAGCAGCTACTATGGAGGGGGAGACAGAAACACCATATATTTT. Protein product: CASSYYGGGDRNTIYF. The full variable domain, completed using reference TRBV7-9 and TRBJ1-3, is DTGVSQNPRHKITKRGQNVTFRCDPISEHNRLYWYRQTLGQGPEFLTYFQNEAQLEKSRLLSDRFSAERPKGSFSTLEIQRTEQGDSAMYLCASSYYGGGDRNTIYFGEGSWLTVV.